These 29 T cell receptor beta chains were sequenced from one sample in a study of T-cell memory formation after mild COVID-19 (dated by TCRdb to 2020 to 2022). Library preparation was by 5' RACE. The instrument given in TCRdb is Illumina NovaSeq 6000. TCRdb took the public reads, trimmed them with fastp at Q25, ran MiXCR for clone calling and kept in-frame beta chains. Every CDR3 protein is listed once, alongside the most common genes and DNA of its rows. This sample gives around 200,000 distinct CDR3 sequences in total; under 12% of them show up just once. The ten largest clones capture just over 3% of the sample. Sample: PBMCs or a T cell subset sorted from them (not recorded which). These receptors were obtained from a man in his late teens or twenties who had mild COVID-19 (a few samples of this study predate the infection). The sample titles of this study are shuffled in the database, so cell type and time point are left out; the donor was told from shared clones.

The genes are TRBV6-6 and TRBJ2-7, with a tentative D call TRBD2 (6 bases). Germline V gives CDR1 MNHNY, CDR2 SVGAGI (reference sequence). CDR3 length: 12 amino acids. Trimming removed 6 bases at V and 6 bases at J, with 12 bases between. CDR3 sequence reads: CASRDYTPEQYF. CDR3 DNA sequence: TGTGCCAGCAGGGACTATACTCCCGAGCAGTACTTC.

The chain is built from TRBV24-1 and TRBJ2-2; 8 bases match TRBD1. The ends lost 9 bases at V and 1 base at J; junction bases unmatched: 3. CDR3 length: 14 residues. Germline CDR1 reads KGHDR; CDR2 reads SFDVKD. CDR3 DNA sequence: TGTGCCACCGGGGGGACAGGGAACACCGGGGAGCTGTTTTTT. Residues: CATGGTGNTGELFF.

In this sample, this clonotype turned up many times. The V and J genes are TRBV6-6 and TRBJ2-7; 9 bases match TRBD1. V shed 6 bases and J 1 base; nucleotides not matched to a gene: 10. The germline V gene has CDR1 MNHNY and CDR2 SVGAGI (reference sequence). The length of the CDR3 is 16 residues. DNA of the CDR3: TGTGCCAGCAGCGGACCCGGGACAGGGAGGTCCTACGAGCAGTACGTC. Its translation: CASSGPGTGRSYEQYV.

The chain combines TRBV12-3 or TRBV12-4 with TRBJ1-6; a weak D match, TRBD1 (6 bases). The CDR3 covers 14 residues. V was trimmed by 5 bases and J by 5 bases, leaving 10 bases between them. This chain's CDR3 is CASSPQGHNSPLHF. In DNA form, the CDR3 reads TGTGCCAGCAGTCCCCAGGGGCATAATTCACCCCTCCACTTT.

The chain has TRBV12-3 or TRBV12-4 and TRBJ2-7, with 10 bases fitting TRBD1. The CDR3 contains 13 residues. Trimming took 6 bases from V and 11 from J; bases not matched to a gene: 10. The CDR3 region is CASRISGTGEEYF. The DNA of the CDR3 is TGTGCCAGCAGAATCTCCGGGACAGGGGAGGAGTACTTC.

This clonotype was counted a few times. The chain joins TRBV5-1 to TRBJ2-5, with D tentatively TRBD1 (5 bases). Trimming shortened V by 4 bases and J by 4 bases, and 11 bases separated the two germline ends. CDR3 length: 13 residues. In germline, CDR1 is SGHRS, CDR2 YFSETQ. CDR3 region: CASSDQGIETQYF. The CDR3 region has the DNA TGCGCCAGCAGCGATCAGGGAATAGAGACCCAGTACTTC.

This clonotype was counted between two and nine times. The chain employs TRBV6-2 or TRBV6-3 and TRBJ2-3; no firm D call. Per the germline V gene, CDR1 is MNHEY and CDR2 is SVGEGT. The CDR3 has 13 amino acids. Trimming left V 6 bases short and J 13 bases short, with 20 bases between. The CDR3 is CASSRRTGPPEYF. The CDR3 nucleotides are TGTGCCAGCAGCCGAAGAACCGGGCCCCCAGAGTATTTT.

The V gene is TRBV29-1, the J gene TRBJ1-1; TRBD1 matches at 7 bases. Trimming at V came to 4 bases and at J to 1 base, leaving 6 bases not matched to a gene. Germline assignment: CDR1 SQVTM and CDR2 ANQGSEA. This CDR3 contains 14 residues. This CDR3 reads CSVVVRGRNTEAFF. The CDR3 DNA reads TGCAGCGTTGTAGTTAGGGGGCGGAACACTGAAGCTTTCTTT.

V and J are TRBV2 and TRBJ2-7, with D unclear. This CDR3 contains 14 residues. Germline V gene sequence: CDR1 SNHLY, CDR2 FYNNEI. Trimming shortened V by 10 bases and J by 5 bases, and 21 bases separated the two germline ends. This CDR3 reads CATHRVLLSNEQYV. Here the CDR3 DNA reads TGTGCCACCCATCGAGTGCTCCTATCGAACGAGCAGTACGTC.

This clonotype was observed a single time. The J gene is TRBJ2-1, the V gene TRBV11-3; TRBD2 matches at 8 bases. V was clipped by 2 bases and J by 3 bases; unmatched bases: 9. Germline lookup yields CDR1 SGHNT and CDR2 YENEEA. CDR3 length: 17 residues. As DNA, the CDR3 is TGTGCCAGCAGCTTACAGGGGCCCGGGGGGGACTACAATGAGCAGTTCTTC. Residues: CASSLQGPGGDYNEQFF.

V is TRBV5-6 and J is TRBJ1-2, with D perhaps TRBD1 (5 bases). The germline V gene encodes CDR1 SGHDT and CDR2 YYEEEE. There are 15 residues in the CDR3. Trimming took 4 bases from V and 7 from J, leaving 20 bases between them. The CDR3 bases are TGTGCCAGCAGCAGTCGGTTGGGGGAGTCGGCTGGCTACACCTTC. Amino acid sequence: CASSSRLGESAGYTF.

This clonotype has a count of ten or more. The rearrangement links TRBV4-1 to TRBJ1-2, with D possibly TRBD1 on 6 matching bases. The CDR3 loop spans 15 amino acids. Germline-derived CDR1 and CDR2 are MGHRA and YSYEKL. V lost 1 base to trimming and J lost 8 bases, with 17 bases between them. The CDR3 DNA is TGCGCCAGCAGCCAAGTCGTCCCCCAGGGGAGGGGCTACACCTTC. It encodes CASSQVVPQGRGYTF.

The chain couples TRBV12-3 or TRBV12-4 to TRBJ1-2; no definite D call. This CDR3 has 12 residues. V was trimmed by 4 bases and J by 8 bases, leaving 11 bases between them. Written as DNA, the CDR3 is TGTGCCAGCAGTTCCAGGCTCAGGGGCTACACCTTC. Translated, it gives CASSSRLRGYTF.

The genes are TRBV18 and TRBJ1-1; 7 nucleotides line up with TRBD1. CDR1 is KGHSH and CDR2 is LQKENI in the germline V gene. V trimming: 1 base; J trimming: 6 bases; junction bases outside the gene matches: 8. This CDR3 has 15 amino acids. The CDR3 region has the DNA TGTGCCAGCTCACCACTGACAGGGTCTTACGCTGAAGCTTTCTTT. It encodes CASSPLTGSYAEAFF.

The V gene is TRBV6-2 or TRBV6-3, the J gene TRBJ1-6; tentatively, D is TRBD1 (6 bases). The germline CDR1 and CDR2 sequences are MNHEY and SVGEGT. Trimming pared 4 bases from V and 7 bases from J, leaving 14 bases between. The CDR3 loop spans 15 amino acids. In nucleotides, the CDR3 is TGTGCCAGCAGTTTCTACAGGGAGACGAATTCACCCCTCCACTTT. Encoded protein: CASSFYRETNSPLHF.

This clonotype was seen a few times. V and J are TRBV7-6 and TRBJ1-6; a weak D match, TRBD1 (5 bases). The CDR3 sequence is 16 residues long. Trimming stripped 5 bases from V and 9 bases from J, with 20 bases between. CDR1 and CDR2 from the germline V gene are SGHVS and FNYEAQ. The CDR3 nucleotides read TGTGCCAGCAGCGCCTCGACAGTGGCCCGTGGTTCACCCCTCCACTTT. Amino acid sequence: CASSASTVARGSPLHF.

This clonotype was seen only a few times. The V and J genes are TRBV27 and TRBJ2-5; maybe TRBD2 (6 bases). Germline CDR1 MNHEY, CDR2 SMNVEV (reference sequence). The CDR3 totals 16 residues. The germline V and J ends were trimmed by 3 bases and 0 bases, with 14 bases remaining between them. The CDR3 loop reads CASSFSAGRNQETQYF. CDR3 nucleotide sequence: TGTGCCAGCAGTTTCTCGGCGGGAAGAAACCAAGAGACCCAGTACTTC.

This clonotype showed up just a few times. This chain connects TRBV10-3 to TRBJ2-1; 11 nucleotides match TRBD1. With V trimmed by 10 bases and J by 7 bases, 3 bases remained unmatched. CDR1 ENHRY and CDR2 SYGVKD come from the germline V gene. The CDR3 runs to 12 residues. DNA of the CDR3: TGTGCCAGCCGGGACAGGGGGAATGAGCAGTTCTTC. It encodes CASRDRGNEQFF.

The chain combines TRBV9 with TRBJ1-1, with 7 positions matching TRBD1. V gave up 4 bases and J gave up 1 base; unmatched junction bases: 13. This CDR3 has 17 amino acids. The V gene's germline CDR1 is SGDLS and CDR2 YYNGEE. The CDR3 DNA reads TGTGCCAGCAGCTTTATAGGGGGCTCCAGGCCGAACACTGAAGCTTTCTTT. It encodes CASSFIGGSRPNTEAFF.

In this sample, this clonotype turned up a few times. This chain uses TRBV5-5 with TRBJ1-1; the D is unclear. The CDR3 loop spans 13 amino acids. The germline CDR1 and CDR2 sequences are SGHKS and YYEKEE (reference sequence). V lost 2 bases and J lost 6, with 11 bases in between. CDR3 coding DNA: TGTGCCAGCAGCTTCTCGGCAGGCGCTGAAGCTTTCTTT. Translated, it gives CASSFSAGAEAFF. The variable domain in full, completed from reference TRBV5-5 and TRBJ1-1, reads DAGVTQSPTHLIKTRGQQVTLRCSPISGHKSVSWYQQVLGQGPQFIFQYYEKEERGRGNFPDRFSARQFPNYSSELNVNALLLGDSALYLCASSFSAGAEAFFGQGTRLTVV.

This clonotype was counted between two and nine times. The gene calls are TRBV4-2 and TRBJ2-1, with 11 bases fitting TRBD2. The germline gives CDR1 LGHNA, CDR2 YNFKEQ. This CDR3 has 20 amino acids. Trimming removed 1 base from V and 0 bases from J; junction bases left unmatched: 11. CDR3 region: CASSQAVASGGLSSYNEQFF. CDR3 bases: TGTGCCAGCAGCCAAGCGGTCGCTAGCGGGGGGCTCAGCTCCTACAATGAGCAGTTCTTC.

This clonotype was counted between two and nine times. V and J are TRBV28 and TRBJ2-7; possible D gene TRBD2, 7 bases. CDR1 is MDHEN, CDR2 SYDVKM, per germline. The CDR3 loop spans 12 amino acids. With 10 bases removed from V and 5 bases from J, the gap between germline ends came to 15 bases. CDR3 sequence reads: CATIGGAHEQYV. CDR3 coding DNA: TGTGCCACCATTGGGGGGGCCCACGAGCAGTACGTC.

The genes are TRBV7-8 and TRBJ2-6; perhaps TRBD1 as D (6 bases). CDR3 size: 16 residues. V was trimmed by 5 bases and J by 0 bases, leaving 11 bases between them. Looked up from germline, CDR1 is SGHVS and CDR2 is FQNEAQ. The CDR3 nucleotides read TGTGCCAGCAGCGTTCAGGGGAACTCTGGGGCCAACGTCCTGACTTTC. Amino acid sequence: CASSVQGNSGANVLTF.

This rearrangement joins TRBV7-2 to TRBJ1-5; weak D call: TRBD1 (5 bases). Germline assignment: CDR1 SGHTA and CDR2 FQGNSA. The ends were cut back, 4 bases at V and 6 bases at J, with 10 bases in the middle. This CDR3 has 13 residues. The CDR3 nucleotides are TGTGCCAGCAGCTCAGGGTATAGTCAGCCCCAGCATTTT. Its protein product is CASSSGYSQPQHF.

This clonotype was seen repeatedly, ten times or more. CDR3 protein: CASSLGGSQETQYF. In DNA form, the CDR3 reads TGTGCCAGCAGCTTAGGAGGAAGCCAAGAGACCCAGTACTTC. J is TRBJ2-5 and V is TRBV7-2; D is unclear. This CDR3 is built from 14 residues. V was shortened by 1 base and J by 1 base, with 7 bases between the two germline ends. Germline loops: CDR1 SGHTA, CDR2 FQGNSA.

The chain combines TRBV20-1 with TRBJ2-3; TRBD2 aligns across 11 bases. Per the germline V gene, CDR1 is DFQATT and CDR2 is SNEGSKA (reference sequence). The CDR3 sequence is 12 residues long. V shed 2 bases, J shed 9 bases, and the junction held 1 base outside the gene matches. The CDR3 protein is CSARTSGGTQYF. CDR3 sequence (DNA): TGCAGTGCTAGAACTAGCGGGGGCACGCAGTATTTT.

CDR3 amino acids: CASSTGSGRAQPYEQYF. The CDR3, as DNA: TGTGCCAGCAGCACAGGGTCGGGCAGGGCCCAGCCCTACGAGCAGTACTTC. This chain connects TRBV7-9 to TRBJ2-7; TRBD1 is a possible D gene (6 bases). The CDR3 is 17 residues long. Trimming pared 5 bases from V and 2 bases from J, leaving 22 bases between. Germline V gene lookup returns CDR1 SEHNR and CDR2 FQNEAQ (reference sequence).

CDR3 region: CASSPYNSADTEAFF. The CDR3 region has the DNA TGTGCCAGCAGCCCCTACAATTCGGCTGACACTGAAGCTTTCTTT. The chain recombines TRBV5-6 with TRBJ1-1; D is ambiguous. The CDR3 totals 15 residues. V was clipped by 4 bases and J by 3 bases, with 16 bases between them. From germline, CDR1 is SGHDT and CDR2 YYEEEE.

This clonotype was observed a handful of times. The V gene is TRBV9, the J gene TRBJ1-5; TRBD1 agrees at 7 bases. The CDR3 contains 14 residues. CDR1 is SGDLS, CDR2 YYNGEE, per germline. Trimming at V came to 3 bases and at J to 5 bases, leaving 5 bases not matched to a gene. The CDR3 is CASSADRDYQPQHF. DNA for the CDR3: TGTGCCAGCAGCGCAGACAGGGATTATCAGCCCCAGCATTTT.